This T cell receptor beta chain was sequenced in a study of blood T cells in healthy people across ages. They isolated at least 6 million PBMCs from each sample. Next came a second PCR, run for 7 to 11 cycles, which used a sample-barcoded 5' primer along with a J-beta primer mix. Each cDNA molecule was tagged by a template-switch adaptor that had 12 random nucleotides. TCRdb recomputed calls from the 5' RACE reads with MiXCR, one row per CDR3 protein. The data show 800,000 to 950,000 distinct CDR3 sequences, roughly 34% seen once. Findings and caveats of the study: Total diversity from one million sequenced T cells was likely underestimated. Diversity of TCR beta per million T cells declined in a roughly linear way with age.

This clonotype was recorded a few times. The antigen is not known. Germline V CDR1 and CDR2: LGHNA, YSLEER. Trimming took 5 bases from V and 1 from J; bases not matched to a gene: 2. This CDR3 spans 14 amino acids. The sequence was collected from a young man in good health. The chain carries TRBV4-3 and TRBJ1-2; 9 nucleotides align to TRBD1. The sequenced material came from blood. CDR3 sequence reads: CASSGTGINYGYTF. CDR3 bases: TGCGCCAGCAGCGGGACAGGGATTAACTATGGCTACACCTTC.